This TCR beta chain is from a study of T-cell memory formation after mild COVID-19. From germline, CDR1 is SGHKS and CDR2 YYEKEE (reference sequence). The V gene end was trimmed by 4 bases and the J gene end by 1 base; junction bases not matched to a gene: 4. This CDR3 contains 14 residues. 5'RACE with constant-segment primers yielded barcoded, UMI-tagged TCR alpha and TCR beta cDNA libraries. TCRdb re-analysed the 5' RACE reads in MiXCR, keeping a single row per CDR3 protein. The sample yields about 140,000 distinct CDR3 sequences, more than 13% seen once. The clonotype comes from an adult woman who had mild COVID-19 (a few samples of this study predate the infection). Cell type and time point are not known. This chain uses TRBV5-5 with TRBJ1-2, with 7 bases matching TRBD1. Material for sequencing was PBMCs or a T cell subset sorted from them (not recorded which). This CDR3 reads CASSPGDSNYGYTF. CDR3 DNA sequence: TGTGCCAGCAGCCCTGGGGACAGTAACTATGGCTACACCTTC.